The 27 T cell receptor beta chains reported below all come from one sample, sequenced in a study of beta chain features in type 1 diabetes. What was sequenced were expressed TCRB transcripts, since all of the isolated RNA had been reverse transcribed. Sequenced by immunoSEQ multiplex PCR; TCRdb stores in-frame clones only, minus some. Here the sample spans 310,000 or so clones, approximately 9.9% being singletons. Sequencing was done on a sample of naive CD4+ T cells from blood. The receptors were sampled from a woman aged 25 to 39 in good health.

The chain employs TRBV27 and TRBJ2-7; D unresolved. The germline CDR1 and CDR2 sequences are MNHEY and SMNVEV (reference sequence). V was pared by 4 bases and J by 3 bases, with 4 bases between. CDR3 length: 11 residues. This CDR3 is CASSSVYEQYF. CDR3 nucleotide sequence: TGTGCCAGCAGTTCCGTCTACGAGCAGTACTTC.

This sequence joins TRBV2 and TRBJ1-1; D perhaps matches TRBD1 (5 bases). Germline CDR1 SNHLY, CDR2 FYNNEI. This CDR3 is built from 13 residues. V was pared by 7 bases and J by 4 bases, with 13 bases between. The CDR3 DNA is TGTGCCAGCACTCAGGAGGGGAGCACTGAAGCTTTCTTT. As protein: CASTQEGSTEAFF.

The table lists this clone with a few counts. The J gene is TRBJ2-1, the V gene TRBV4-3; D not resolved. V gave up 0 bases and J gave up 4 bases, with 7 bases separating them. This CDR3 comprises 14 residues. CDR1 and CDR2 from the germline V gene are LGHNA and YSLEER. CDR3 in DNA: TGCGCCAGCAGCCAAGATGCCCAGTACAATGAGCAGTTCTTC. It yields the protein CASSQDAQYNEQFF.

This clone was seen a handful of times. The chain uses TRBV19 and TRBJ2-2; D unresolved. Germline loops: CDR1 LNHDA, CDR2 SQIVND (reference sequence). Trimming cost V 5 bases and J 3 bases, with 10 bases left between them. The CDR3 is 14 residues long. DNA of the CDR3: TGTGCCAGTAGTTTCTTCCGGGACACCGGGGAGCTGTTTTTT. Translation gives CASSFFRDTGELFF.

This clone was seen a handful of times. The rearrangement uses TRBV29-1 and TRBJ2-1, with a possible D match to TRBD2 (6 bases). Germline V CDR1 and CDR2: SQVTM, ANQGSEA. The V end lost 5 bases, the J end lost 2 bases, and 13 bases lay between the germline ends. The CDR3 extends over 14 amino acids. This chain's CDR3 is CSVNRRETYNEQFF. CDR3 sequence (DNA): TGCAGCGTTAACAGGCGGGAAACCTACAATGAGCAGTTCTTC.

This clone was observed a few times. Its ends do not fully match the called genes, so a read error is possible. This chain links TRBV7-7 with TRBJ2-5, with TRBD2 identical over 8 bases. CDR1 is SSHAT and CDR2 is FNYEAQ in the germline V gene (reference sequence). The CDR3 extends over 15 amino acids. The CDR3 region has the DNA TGTGCTAGCAGCTTTTCGGGGGGGGTCCAAGAGACCCAGTACTTC. Residues: CASSFSGGVQETQYF.

The J gene is TRBJ2-7, the V gene TRBV7-3, with D uncertain. Germline V lookup: CDR1 SGHTA, CDR2 FQGTGA. The ends were cut back, 5 bases at V and 2 bases at J, with 7 bases in the middle. CDR3 length: 12 residues. The CDR3, as DNA: TGTGCCAGCAGCCCACAACCCTACGAGCAGTACTTC. Translating gives CASSPQPYEQYF. The full variable domain, rest sourced from reference TRBV7-3 and TRBJ2-7, is GAGVSQTPSNKVTEKGKYVELRCDPISGHTALYWYRQSLGQGPEFLIYFQGTGAADDSGLPNDRFFAVRPEGSVSTLKIQRTERGDSAVYLCASSPQPYEQYFGPGTRLTVT.

CDR3 sequence reads: CASTPGQSTDTQYF. The CDR3 coding sequence is TGTGCCAGCACCCCGGGACAGAGCACAGATACGCAGTATTTT. The V call is TRBV7-2, the J call TRBJ2-3, with 7 bases identical to TRBD1. The CDR3 is 14 amino acids. CDR1 and CDR2 from the germline V gene are SGHTA and FQGNSA. V dropped 7 bases and J dropped 0; count of bases not matched to a gene: 4.

The rearrangement links TRBV7-9 to TRBJ2-3; weak D call: TRBD1 (5 bases). V dropped 7 bases and J dropped 4 bases, with 9 bases sitting between them. The CDR3 sequence is 12 residues long. Per the germline V gene, CDR1 is SEHNR and CDR2 is FQNEAQ (reference sequence). This CDR3 reads CASTQGPDTQYF. DNA for the CDR3: TGTGCCAGCACGCAGGGCCCAGATACGCAGTATTTT.

The V and J genes are TRBV28 and TRBJ2-1; 7 bases are a match to TRBD1. The trim removed 6 bases at V and 2 bases at J, leaving 7 bases unmatched. CDR1 MDHEN and CDR2 SYDVKM come from the germline V gene. The CDR3 has 15 amino acids. In DNA form, the CDR3 reads TGTGCCAGCAGACCTAACGACAGGGCCTACAATGAGCAGTTCTTC. It is translated as CASRPNDRAYNEQFF.

The J gene is TRBJ1-1, the V gene TRBV29-1; D possibly corresponds to TRBD1 (6 bases). Germline V CDR1 and CDR2: SQVTM, ANQGSEA. The ends were cut back, 8 bases at V and 4 bases at J, with 20 bases in the middle. The CDR3 is made up of 14 amino acids. The CDR3 loop reads CSTRTDLLGTEAFF. CDR3 nucleotides: TGCAGCACCCGGACAGACCTCTTGGGCACTGAAGCTTTCTTT. The variable domain in full, with the rest retrieved from reference TRBV29-1 and TRBJ1-1, is SAVISQKPSRDICQRGTSLTIQCQVDSQVTMMFWYRQQPGQSLTLIATANQGSEATYESGFVIDKFPISRPNLTFSTLTVSNMSPEDSSIYLCSTRTDLLGTEAFFGQGTRLTVV.

This clone was seen a handful of times. The CDR3 reads CATTGDSSSYEQYF. DNA for the CDR3: TGTGCCACTACAGGGGACTCAAGCTCCTACGAGCAGTACTTC. The V and J genes are TRBV10-3 and TRBJ2-7; D is perhaps TRBD1 (7 bases). The germline gives CDR1 ENHRY, CDR2 SYGVKD. The CDR3 contains 14 residues. V was trimmed by 10 bases and J by 0 bases, leaving 16 bases between them.

This chain joins TRBV18 and TRBJ2-7; TRBD2 matches at 8 bases. From germline, CDR1 is KGHSH and CDR2 LQKENI. V lost 0 bases and J lost 6; bases outside the gene matches: 7. This CDR3 is 15 amino acids long. CDR3 loop: CASSPPQAGAGEQYF. The DNA for the CDR3 is TGTGCCAGCTCACCACCTCAAGCGGGAGCTGGCGAGCAGTACTTC.

This clone occurred once. The V gene is TRBV19, the J gene TRBJ2-3; 11 bases fit TRBD2. V shed 6 bases, J shed 2 bases, and the junction held 7 bases outside the gene matches. Germline CDR1 and CDR2: LNHDA and SQIVND (reference sequence). The CDR3 has 16 amino acids. The CDR3 protein is CASRNLAGGHTDTQYF. For the CDR3, the DNA is TGTGCCAGTAGGAACCTAGCGGGGGGACACACAGATACGCAGTATTTT.

This rearrangement joins TRBV7-9 to TRBJ1-2; the D gene is possibly TRBD1 (6 bases). V was shortened by 5 bases and J by 4 bases, with 20 bases between the two germline ends. Looked up from germline, CDR1 is SEHNR and CDR2 is FQNEAQ (reference sequence). The CDR3 is 16 residues long. CDR3 sequence reads: CASSPGRNRDPYGYTF. CDR3 DNA: TGTGCCAGCAGCCCCGGACGCAACAGGGACCCCTATGGCTACACCTTC.

V is TRBV6-6 and J is TRBJ1-2; D remains ambiguous. The CDR3 has 12 residues. The V and J ends lost 8 bases and 2 bases respectively, with 9 bases between them. Germline loops: CDR1 MNHNY, CDR2 SVGAGI (reference sequence). The CDR3 DNA sequence: TGTGCCAGCTGCAGTCAGAACTATGGCTACACCTTC. It codes for CASCSQNYGYTF.

V usage is TRBV7-2 and J usage is TRBJ2-3; the match to TRBD2 covers 13 bases. Germline V gives CDR1 SGHTA, CDR2 FQGNSA. This CDR3 is built from 16 residues. The J segment lost 6 bases and the V segment lost 5 bases, leaving 8 bases of the junction unmatched. CDR3 in DNA: TGTGCCAGCAGCCCCCGGACTAGCGGGAGTTACGATACGCAGTATTTT. It specifies CASSPRTSGSYDTQYF.

This clone was counted only a few times. V is TRBV27 and J is TRBJ2-7, with D tentatively TRBD1 (6 bases). The CDR3 sequence is 16 residues long. V lost 6 bases to trimming and J lost 0 bases, with 18 bases between them. CDR1 is MNHEY and CDR2 is SMNVEV in the germline V gene (reference sequence). CDR3 sequence reads: CASRSHRELVSYEQYF. Here the CDR3 DNA reads TGTGCCAGCAGGTCACACAGGGAGCTCGTCTCCTACGAGCAGTACTTC.

This clone was seen only a few times. The chain employs TRBV7-9 and TRBJ2-5; 10 bases are shared with TRBD1. Germline loops: CDR1 SEHNR, CDR2 FQNEAQ (reference sequence). The ends lost 5 bases at V and 2 bases at J; junction bases unmatched: 8. The length of the CDR3 is 16 residues. DNA of the CDR3: TGTGCCAGCAGCCCTCGCCTGGGACAGGGGCAAGAGACCCAGTACTTC. Its protein product is CASSPRLGQGQETQYF.

The chain has TRBV28 and TRBJ2-5; TRBD2 agrees at 8 bases. The CDR3 sequence is 16 residues long. Losses at the gene ends were 5 bases for V and 2 bases for J; bases not matched to a gene: 10. Looked up from germline, CDR1 is MDHEN and CDR2 is SYDVKM. CDR3 sequence: CASSKTGTRPQETQYF. The DNA for the CDR3 is TGTGCCAGCAGTAAGACCGGGACTAGGCCACAAGAGACCCAGTACTTC.

In nucleotides, the CDR3 is TGTGCCAGCTCACCGGGAGCAGGAGAGACCCAGTACTTC. Translated, it gives CASSPGAGETQYF. This rearrangement joins TRBV18 to TRBJ2-5; D is perhaps TRBD2 (5 bases). Trimming left V 3 bases short and J 4 bases short, with 9 bases between. CDR1 and CDR2 (germline): KGHSH, LQKENI. The CDR3 contains 13 residues.

The chain carries TRBV18 and TRBJ2-5, with D unclear. The V gene lost 2 bases and the J gene lost 1 base, with 11 bases spanning the gap. Per the germline V gene, CDR1 is KGHSH and CDR2 is LQKENI. CDR3 length equals 15 residues. Written as DNA, the CDR3 is TGTGCCAGCTCACCAGGAGCCGTCCTCCAAGAGACCCAGTACTTC. Translating it yields CASSPGAVLQETQYF.

This chain uses TRBV5-6 with TRBJ2-3; a possible D gene is TRBD2 (7 bases). The CDR3 sequence is 13 residues long. The V gene lost 3 bases and the J gene lost 6 bases, with 11 bases spanning the gap. Germline V lookup: CDR1 SGHDT, CDR2 YYEEEE. The CDR3 sequence: CASSSRGADTQYF. The CDR3 bases are TGTGCCAGCAGCTCCCGGGGGGCGGATACGCAGTATTTT.

This chain connects TRBV7-3 to TRBJ1-2; perhaps TRBD1 as D (6 bases). Germline values: CDR1 SGHTA, CDR2 FQGTGA. Trimming shortened V by 5 bases and J by 7 bases, and 20 bases separated the two germline ends. CDR3 length: 15 residues. The CDR3 DNA reads TGTGCCAGCAGCGCCAGGGGACCGCTGCTGGGTGGCTACACCTTC. The encoded protein is CASSARGPLLGGYTF.

This chain connects TRBV4-1 to TRBJ2-7; 7 nucleotides match TRBD2. The CDR3 runs to 16 residues. Trimming cost V 0 bases and J 6 bases; bases outside gene matches: 11. Germline assignment: CDR1 MGHRA and CDR2 YSYEKL. The CDR3 here is CASSQDQRGGSSEQYF. In DNA form, the CDR3 reads TGCGCCAGCAGCCAAGACCAGCGGGGAGGTTCGTCCGAGCAGTACTTC.

In its sample, this clone was seen a few times. The chain carries TRBV28 and TRBJ2-2, with 7 bases identical to TRBD1. In germline, CDR1 is MDHEN, CDR2 SYDVKM. The V and J ends lost 6 bases and 10 bases, in that order; junction bases with no gene match: 11. The CDR3 runs to 14 residues. The DNA for the CDR3 is TGTGCCAGCAGCAACAGGGGTACGGTCGCGGAGCTGTTTTTT. It translates to CASSNRGTVAELFF.

This clone was picked up a small number of times. V and J are TRBV6-6 and TRBJ2-5; the D gene is possibly TRBD1 (5 bases). There are 12 residues in the CDR3. Trimming stripped 6 bases from V and 5 bases from J, with 10 bases between. CDR1 and CDR2 (germline): MNHNY, SVGAGI (reference sequence). In DNA form, the CDR3 reads TGTGCCAGCAGCCCTCAGGGTGAGACCCAGTACTTC. Translation: CASSPQGETQYF.